The rows below give T cell receptor beta chains drawn from one sample of a study of OX40 agonist ivuxolimab in advanced cancers. Repertoires were generated with immunoSEQ multiplex PCR, while TCRdb's copy carries only in-frame clones and drops some. Of approximately 82,000 clones listed, over 85% are singletons. The sequences come from CD4+ or CD8+ T cells sorted from blood, collected in a trial of the OX40 agonist ivuxolimab. The receptors shown here come from an adult with an advanced solid tumor such as melanoma, head and neck, liver or kidney cancer. Both conserved end residues are part of each CDR3. Each record gives: D gene, V gene, CDR3 protein. A D gene is named only where the DNA matches it firmly.

D: -; V: TRBV4-2; CDR3: CASSQVRGGMNTEAFF
D: -; V: TRBV4-1; CDR3: CASSQDLRLEQYF
D: -; V: TRBV27; CDR3: CASSPGRWGTEAFF
D: TRBD1; V: TRBV4-3; CDR3: CASSHSRQGSSYEQYF
D: TRBD1; V: TRBV4-1; CDR3: CASSQPGTVYGYTF
D: -; V: TRBV4-3; CDR3: CASSPPGAYGELFF
D: -; V: TRBV6-5; CDR3: CASSPGDRLNEQYF
D: -; V: TRBV7-9; CDR3: CASSLAPGLRDGYTF
D: -; V: TRBV6-5; CDR3: CASSVSASSGNTIYF
D: -; V: TRBV19; CDR3: CASSEGSWGNQPQHF
D: TRBD1; V: TRBV7-9; CDR3: CASSFGTGNEQYF
D: TRBD1; V: TRBV7-2; CDR3: CASSLWGDRNLNTGELFF
D: -; V: TRBV6-5; CDR3: CASSYSRADYEQYF
D: -; V: TRBV10-1; CDR3: CASSEDTGIFSSYNEQFF
D: -; V: TRBV4-3; CDR3: CASSQDQRYGYTF
D: -; V: TRBV4-1; CDR3: CASSQAEAGPNTEAFF
D: -; V: TRBV19; CDR3: CASSAGNQPQHF
D: TRBD2; V: TRBV5-8; CDR3: CAARRRGTSGSYEQYF
D: -; V: TRBV9; CDR3: CASSEGLGRGSETQYF
D: TRBD1; V: TRBV11-3; CDR3: CASSLPWTGVETQYF
D: -; V: TRBV15; CDR3: CATSSPLEKLFF
D: -; V: TRBV7-9; CDR3: CASSSQGPNTEAFF
D: -; V: TRBV4-3; CDR3: CASSQDGGVVAKSIQYF
D: -; V: TRBV7-9; CDR3: CASSLDGGGLYNEQFF
D: -; V: TRBV9; CDR3: CASSEGGLNTEAFF
D: TRBD2; V: TRBV5-1; CDR3: CASSLAGGVFHEQYF
D: -; V: TRBV7-9; CDR3: CASSLVSAVYSPLHF
D: -; V: TRBV15; CDR3: CATSSKGGMGSPLHF
D: -; V: TRBV10-1; CDR3: CASSENSITDTQYF
D: -; V: TRBV2; CDR3: CASTRTVQNEQFF
D: TRBD2; V: TRBV28; CDR3: CASSLRGVISGSSDEQFF
D: TRBD1; V: TRBV2; CDR3: CASRRDRADYGYTF
D: -; V: TRBV7-8; CDR3: CASSPGPAGPPYEQYF
D: TRBD1; V: TRBV5-1; CDR3: CASSFGTGNYEQYF
D: -; V: TRBV5-5; CDR3: CASSALLGGGGYTF
D: -; V: TRBV4-3; CDR3: CASSQMTPYTEAFF
D: -; V: TRBV27; CDR3: CASSLFGQTNYGYTF
D: -; V: TRBV10-2; CDR3: CASSSGEQGRYGYTF
D: TRBD2; V: TRBV27; CDR3: CASSFSGALVETQYF
D: -; V: TRBV4-3; CDR3: CASKRGRSSYNEQFF
D: TRBD2; V: TRBV28; CDR3: CASSLGLAGMPPYNEQFF
D: -; V: TRBV6-6; CDR3: CASSLGGVAFF
D: TRBD1; V: TRBV6-5; CDR3: CASSWTGGETEAFF
D: -; V: TRBV27; CDR3: CASSGLGYMSYEQYF
D: TRBD1; V: TRBV7-8; CDR3: CASSPMRGQGDGYTF
D: -; V: TRBV5-8; CDR3: CASTSLSYEQYF
D: -; V: TRBV6-6; CDR3: CASRARGSGNTIYF
D: -; V: TRBV4-1; CDR3: CASSPGGSNYGYTF
D: -; V: TRBV5-6; CDR3: CASSLSGRSYEQYF
D: -; V: TRBV6-1; CDR3: CASRSGVAVTF
D: TRBD2; V: TRBV27; CDR3: CASSPGTSGRYNEQFF
D: TRBD2; V: TRBV10-2; CDR3: CASSLERGENTGELFF
D: TRBD2; V: TRBV27; CDR3: CASSLASGGADTQYF
D: -; V: TRBV19; CDR3: CASSPRGGRVGELFF
D: -; V: TRBV4-1; CDR3: CASSQEQEYYNSPLHF
D: TRBD2; V: TRBV4-2; CDR3: CASSQELKTSGTDTQYF
D: -; V: TRBV11-2; CDR3: CASSLASEQETQYF
D: -; V: TRBV13; CDR3: CASSLEQDNSPLHF
D: -; V: TRBV19; CDR3: CASSTGFGRAGTEAFF